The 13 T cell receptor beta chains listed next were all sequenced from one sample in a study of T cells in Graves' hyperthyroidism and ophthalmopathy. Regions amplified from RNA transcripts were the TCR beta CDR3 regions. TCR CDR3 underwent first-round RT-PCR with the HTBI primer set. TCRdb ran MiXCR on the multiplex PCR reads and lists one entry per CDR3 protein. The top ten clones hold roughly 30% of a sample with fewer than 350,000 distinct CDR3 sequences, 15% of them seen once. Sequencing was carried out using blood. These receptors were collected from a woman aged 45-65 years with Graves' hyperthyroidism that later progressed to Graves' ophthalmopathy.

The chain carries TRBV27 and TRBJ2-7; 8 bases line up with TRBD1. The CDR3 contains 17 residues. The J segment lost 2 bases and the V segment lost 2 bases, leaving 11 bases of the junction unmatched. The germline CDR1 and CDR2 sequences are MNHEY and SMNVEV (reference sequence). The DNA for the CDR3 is TGTGCCAGCAGTTTAGGGTTGGCAGGGGGCATACCCTACGAGCAGTACTTC. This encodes CASSLGLAGGIPYEQYF.

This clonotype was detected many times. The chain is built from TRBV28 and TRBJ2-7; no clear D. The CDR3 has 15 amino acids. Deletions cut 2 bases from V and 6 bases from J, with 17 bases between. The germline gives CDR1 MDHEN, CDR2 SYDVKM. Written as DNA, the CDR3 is TGTGCCAGCAGTTTAGAACCTACTTGGGATTCCGAGCAGTACTTC. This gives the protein CASSLEPTWDSEQYF.

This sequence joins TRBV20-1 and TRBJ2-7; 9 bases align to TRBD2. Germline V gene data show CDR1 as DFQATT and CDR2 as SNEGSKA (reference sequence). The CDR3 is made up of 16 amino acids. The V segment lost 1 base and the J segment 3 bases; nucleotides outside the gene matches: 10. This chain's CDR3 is CSARVQGSGSGYEQYF. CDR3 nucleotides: TGCAGTGCTAGAGTTCAGGGTAGCGGGAGTGGCTACGAGCAGTACTTC.

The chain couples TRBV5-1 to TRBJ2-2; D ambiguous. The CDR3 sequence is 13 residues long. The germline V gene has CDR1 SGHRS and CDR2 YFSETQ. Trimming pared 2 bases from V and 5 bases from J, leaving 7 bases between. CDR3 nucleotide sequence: TGCGCCAGCAGCTTTGACCGTACCGGGGAGCTGTTTTTT. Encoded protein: CASSFDRTGELFF.

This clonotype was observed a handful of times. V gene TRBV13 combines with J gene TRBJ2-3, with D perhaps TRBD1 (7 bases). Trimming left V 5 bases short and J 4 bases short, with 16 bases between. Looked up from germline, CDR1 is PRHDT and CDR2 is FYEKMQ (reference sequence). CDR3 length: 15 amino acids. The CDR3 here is CASSTRQGLADTQYF. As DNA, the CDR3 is TGTGCCAGCAGCACCCGACAGGGACTGGCAGATACGCAGTATTTT.

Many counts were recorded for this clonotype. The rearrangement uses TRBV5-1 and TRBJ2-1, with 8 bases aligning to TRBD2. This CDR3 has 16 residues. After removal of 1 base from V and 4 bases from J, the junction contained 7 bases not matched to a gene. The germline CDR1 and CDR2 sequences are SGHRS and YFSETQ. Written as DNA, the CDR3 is TGCGCCAGCAGCTTGTTCGCGGGAGGATCATACAATGAGCAGTTCTTC. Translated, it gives CASSLFAGGSYNEQFF.

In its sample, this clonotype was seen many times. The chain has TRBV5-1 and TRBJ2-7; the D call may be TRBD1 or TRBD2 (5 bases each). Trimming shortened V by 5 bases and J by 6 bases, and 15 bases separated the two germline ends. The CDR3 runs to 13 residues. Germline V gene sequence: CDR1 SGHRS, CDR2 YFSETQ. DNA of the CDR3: TGCGCCAGCAGGGGGAGCAGGGACGGCGAGCAGTACTTC. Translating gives CASRGSRDGEQYF.

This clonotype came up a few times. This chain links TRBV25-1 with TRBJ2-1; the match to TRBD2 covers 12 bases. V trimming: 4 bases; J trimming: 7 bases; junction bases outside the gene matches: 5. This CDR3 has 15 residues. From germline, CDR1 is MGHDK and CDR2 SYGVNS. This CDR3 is CASSGPTSGRNEQFF. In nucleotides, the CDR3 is TGTGCCAGCAGTGGGCCAACTAGCGGGAGGAATGAGCAGTTCTTC.

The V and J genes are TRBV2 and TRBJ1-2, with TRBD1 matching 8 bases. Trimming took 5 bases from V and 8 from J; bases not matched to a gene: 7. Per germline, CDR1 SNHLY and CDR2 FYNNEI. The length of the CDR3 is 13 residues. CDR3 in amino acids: CASSRRTGRGYTF. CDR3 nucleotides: TGTGCCAGCAGTCGCCGGACAGGGAGGGGCTACACCTTC.

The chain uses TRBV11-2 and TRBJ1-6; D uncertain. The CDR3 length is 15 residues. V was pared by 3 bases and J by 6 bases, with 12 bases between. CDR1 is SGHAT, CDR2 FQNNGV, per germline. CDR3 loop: CASSLTHIANSPLHF. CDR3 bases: TGTGCCAGCAGCTTGACCCACATCGCTAATTCACCCCTCCACTTT.

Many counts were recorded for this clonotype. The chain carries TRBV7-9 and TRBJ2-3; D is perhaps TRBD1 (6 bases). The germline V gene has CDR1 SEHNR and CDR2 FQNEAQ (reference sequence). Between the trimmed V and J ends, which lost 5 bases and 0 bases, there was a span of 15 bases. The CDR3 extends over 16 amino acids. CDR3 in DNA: TGTGCCAGCAGCCCGCAGGGGTTCGCTAGCACAGATACGCAGTATTTT. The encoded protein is CASSPQGFASTDTQYF. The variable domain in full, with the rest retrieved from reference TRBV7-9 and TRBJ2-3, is DTGVSQNPRHKITKRGQNVTFRCDPISEHNRLYWYRQTLGQGPEFLTYFQNEAQLEKSRLLSDRFSAERPKGSFSTLEIQRTEQGDSAMYLCASSPQGFASTDTQYFGPGTRLTVL.

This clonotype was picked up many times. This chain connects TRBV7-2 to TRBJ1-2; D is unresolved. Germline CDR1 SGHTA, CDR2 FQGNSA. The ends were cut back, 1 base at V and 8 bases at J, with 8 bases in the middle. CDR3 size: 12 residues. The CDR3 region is CASSLGVSGYTF. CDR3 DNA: TGTGCCAGCAGCTTAGGAGTCTCGGGCTACACCTTC.

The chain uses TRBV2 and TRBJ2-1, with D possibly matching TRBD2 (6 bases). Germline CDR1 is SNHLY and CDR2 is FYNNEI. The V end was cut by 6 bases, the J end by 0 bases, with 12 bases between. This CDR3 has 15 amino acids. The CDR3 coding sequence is TGTGCCAGCAGGGCTAGCGCCATCTCCTACAATGAGCAGTTCTTC. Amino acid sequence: CASRASAISYNEQFF.